This TCR beta chain originates from a study of T cell responses to AZD1222 COVID-19 vaccine. Study-level findings and limits: As reported, nearly half of all spike-specific TCRs target variant regions that are unmutated. The donor group comprised mostly white British people and more females; the analysis possibly underestimated clonal diversity.

As concerns this clone: No antigen is known for it.

TCRdb's copy holds only in-frame clones and misses some; the assay was immunoSEQ multiplex PCR. The repertoire holds 40,000 to 55,000 clones, with approximately 83% as singletons. Trimming left V 2 bases short and J 3 bases short, with 19 bases between. Germline V lookup: CDR1 SGHNT, CDR2 YENEEA. The CDR3 runs to 17 residues. The sequencing here drew on peripheral blood, taken 28 days after the second AZD1222 dose. This clonotype was obtained from an adult who received the AZD1222 COVID-19 vaccine. The chain has TRBV11-3 and TRBJ2-5, with D perhaps matching TRBD2 (5 bases). CDR3 residues: CASSLRYLGSGEETQYF. CDR3 nucleotides: TGTGCCAGCAGCTTACGTTATTTGGGGAGTGGGGAAGAGACCCAGTACTTC.